This T cell receptor beta chain was sequenced for a study of PD-1 blockade in classical Hodgkin lymphoma (dated by TCRdb to the early 2020s). Notes on the research overall: Nivolumab dosing was 3 mg/kg intravenously every 2 weeks, continuing until either disease progression or unacceptable toxicity. To define a peripheral blood immune signature of response to PD-1 blockade in classical Hodgkin lymphoma, the study combined TCR beta sequencing with CyTOF. Broad study findings and their caveats: Baseline diversity similar to that of newly diagnosed patients was observed in trial patients achieving complete response, whereas significantly lower diversity was observed in partial responders and progressors. CD4+ but not CD8+ TCR diversity rose significantly by C4D1 (p=0.0027 vs p=0.16), most apparent in complete responders (p=0.02). Diversity was lower in patients who began nivolumab less than 1 year after ASCT, so these patients were left out of later analyses to avoid confounding by immune reconstitution. Only a single clinical trial cohort was studied, and what caused the repertoire differences, possibly disease activity or prior therapy, remained undefined. Baseline TCR diversity was reported to be lower in newly diagnosed patients than in healthy donors and to be lower still in relapsed/refractory patients.

CDR1 WNHNN and CDR2 SYGVQD are derived from the germline V gene (reference sequence). The junction shows trimming of 3 bases on V and 2 bases on J, and the gene matches do not reach 5 bases of it. There are 16 amino acids in the CDR3, from cysteine to phenylalanine inclusive. The DNA shown is the 48-base CDR3, in frame from base 1. Genomic DNA was extracted with the Qiagen DNeasy kit from unsorted PBMCs and from negatively selected CD4+ and CD8+ fractions. TCR beta CDR3 regions were amplified by immunoSEQ multiplex PCR using primers annealing to V and J segments. A synthetic immune receptor repertoire was used to minimize amplification bias, and remaining bias was computationally removed after sequencing. Concerning the study's data processing: Repertoire diversity was quantified as the Shannon entropy index using custom Python scripts. Unsorted, CD4+ and CD8+ repertoires were examined separately, except in combined analyses, for which CD4+ and CD8+ sequences were merged in silico. A clone counted as expanded when the clone's frequency after treatment rose at least 2-fold relative to C1D1, and clones undetected at baseline were given a pseudocount of 0.5. Singleton clones were defined as clones with 0 or 1 copy at C1D1, and non-singleton clones were defined as clones with 2 or more copies. By matching protein sequences in sorted samples from the same patient, clones expanded in unsorted samples were annotated as CD4+, CD8+ or unknown. Wilcoxon tests on paired samples were used to test diversity changes from C1D1 to C4D1. Here the immuneACCESS table is served through TCRdb, limited to in-frame sequences with V and J called. Missing clones are a known gap in these copies; in checked studies unresolved V genes cover under half, and the rest lacks a known reason. The DNA gave D and trimming, while V, J and clone size come from that table. This sample is represented by several thousand clones; around nine tenths of them were singletons. Under 35% of the sample goes to the ten largest clones.

To note about this clone: Its target antigen remains unknown. Base qualities are not recorded, but no much larger clone differs from it by a single base.

The time point label corresponds to: cycle 4 day 1 (C4D1), after 6 weeks of nivolumab. All trial patients had relapsed after autologous stem cell transplantation, with cohorts A, B and C differing in prior brentuximab vedotin exposure. The trial cohort was composed of around 60 patients with relapsed/refractory classical Hodgkin lymphoma, for whom complete response, partial response or progressive disease was recorded as best overall response. In the multi-cohort phase II CheckMate 205 trial, trial patients received single-agent nivolumab. An independent review committee assessed best overall response by applying the 2007 International Working Group response criteria. Trial PBMCs were collected immediately before nivolumab initiation (C1D1) and during therapy at cycle 2 day 1 and cycle 4 day 1. After peripheral blood was drawn into 8 mL Vacutainer Cell Preparation Tubes, PBMCs were isolated by centrifugation and then cryopreserved.

This chain joins TRBV10-1 to TRBJ2-3; TRBD1 fits 10 bases in the junction. This receptor was taken from a human donor with classical Hodgkin lymphoma. The material was peripheral blood mononuclear cells (PBMCs), obtained before the fourth cycle of nivolumab. The CDR3 reads CASSEGTGAFTDTQYF. The DNA sequence follows: TGCGCCAGCAGTGAAGGGACAGGGGCCTTCACAGATACGCAGTATTTT.